Each of the 23 T cell receptor beta chains below was sequenced from the same sample in a study of shared clonotypes between healthy human individuals. Libraries were prepared by immunoSEQ multiplex PCR; TCRdb keeps only in-frame clonotypes and omits some of them. Counted here are about 2.3 million clones, about 90% occurring once; the ten biggest clones make up 0.37%. The sequencing input was naive CD4+ T cells from PBMCs. Sample subset: CD45RA+ positively selected. The receptors were gathered from a man aged 18 to 35 in good health. Some clones in this sample may be carry-over from other donors' samples.

This clone appeared a few times. Other nucleotide sequences from this sample produce the same CDR3. In DNA form, the CDR3 reads TGTGCCAGCAGCCTTACACCGAACACTGAAGCTTTCTTT. Its translation is CASSLTPNTEAFF. The V and J genes are TRBV7-3 and TRBJ1-1; no firm D call. The V end lost 5 bases, the J end lost 1 base, and 8 bases lay between the germline ends. CDR1 and CDR2 (germline): SGHTA, FQGTGA. The CDR3 length is 13 residues.

J is TRBJ1-2 and V is TRBV28; no clear D gene. This CDR3 region has 14 residues. The V and J ends lost 2 bases and 1 base respectively, with 8 bases between them. Looked up from germline, CDR1 is MDHEN and CDR2 is SYDVKM. In nucleotides, the CDR3 is TGTGCCAGCAGTTTAATACAGAGTAACTATGGCTACACCTTC. This gives the protein CASSLIQSNYGYTF.

This chain connects TRBV7-9 to TRBJ2-1, with 7 bases fitting TRBD2. V shed 5 bases, J shed 6 bases, and the junction held 7 bases outside the gene matches. CDR3 length: 14 amino acids. The germline CDR1 and CDR2 sequences are SEHNR and FQNEAQ (reference sequence). DNA of the CDR3: TGTGCCAGCAGCAGGGACCCGGGAGGCAATGAGCAGTTCTTC. It translates to CASSRDPGGNEQFF.

The chain is built from TRBV7-9 and TRBJ1-1, with 12 positions matching TRBD1. J gave up 10 bases and V 5 bases, and 14 bases lay outside the gene matches. This CDR3 has 16 amino acids. Germline lookup yields CDR1 SEHNR and CDR2 FQNEAQ (reference sequence). CDR3 nucleotide sequence: TGTGCCAGCAGCCCAAGGGAGGGACAGGGGGCGTTGGGAGCTTTCTTT. Translated, it gives CASSPREGQGALGAFF.

The rearrangement links TRBV7-7 to TRBJ2-5; tentatively, D is TRBD2 (6 bases). This CDR3 contains 15 residues. V was clipped by 5 bases and J by 0 bases, with 13 bases between them. Looked up from germline, CDR1 is SSHAT and CDR2 is FNYEAQ (reference sequence). The CDR3 sequence: CASSPTGVNQETQYF. Here the CDR3 DNA reads TGTGCCAGCAGCCCCACGGGGGTTAACCAAGAGACCCAGTACTTC.

V and J are TRBV6-5 and TRBJ2-2, with D tentatively TRBD2 (6 bases). The ends were cut back, 2 bases at V and 5 bases at J, with 9 bases in the middle. The CDR3 is 14 amino acids. The germline V gene encodes CDR1 MNHEY and CDR2 SVGAGI. The CDR3 bases are TGTGCCAGCAGTTACCGCGGGGTGACCGGGGAGCTGTTTTTT. It encodes CASSYRGVTGELFF.

The V call is TRBV29-1, the J call TRBJ2-1; D is unresolved. This CDR3 comprises 13 residues. The ends were cut back, 5 bases at V and 10 bases at J, with 18 bases in the middle. Germline CDR1 SQVTM, CDR2 ANQGSEA. CDR3 sequence: CSVPPNGLLEQFF. CDR3 DNA: TGCAGCGTTCCTCCCAACGGGTTACTCGAGCAGTTCTTC.

Of note for this clone: Within the sample, other DNA sequences also encode this same CDR3. The chain carries TRBV28 and TRBJ1-5; D gene unclear. With 1 base removed from V and 6 bases from J, the gap between germline ends came to 4 bases. The CDR3 is 12 amino acids. In germline, CDR1 is MDHEN, CDR2 SYDVKM. CDR3 sequence reads: CASSLSGQPQHF. The CDR3 bases are TGTGCCAGCAGTTTATCGGGTCAGCCCCAGCATTTT.

The chain couples TRBV28 to TRBJ1-3; a possible D gene is TRBD1 (6 bases). The V gene's germline CDR1 is MDHEN and CDR2 SYDVKM. The CDR3 consists of 16 residues. V was trimmed by 4 bases and J by 8 bases, leaving 21 bases between them. CDR3 sequence (DNA): TGTGCCAGCAGTTCCCTAGGGCGGGGGCATGGTTACACCATATATTTT. This encodes CASSSLGRGHGYTIYF.

On this clone itself: Additional DNA sequences in this sample encode the identical CDR3. The chain has TRBV27 and TRBJ1-5; 8 bases line up with TRBD1. CDR3 length: 12 amino acids. The junction had 1 base not matched to a gene; V was cut back by 5 bases and J by 7 bases. Germline loops: CDR1 MNHEY, CDR2 SMNVEV (reference sequence). CDR3: CASSPGGQPQHF. The CDR3 DNA is TGTGCCAGCAGTCCAGGGGGCCAGCCCCAGCATTTT.

The CDR3 DNA reads TGTGCCAGCAGTCCAGGACGAGGCAGATGGGTGGAGACCCAGTACTTC. Residues: CASSPGRGRWVETQYF. V is TRBV28 and J is TRBJ2-5; D unresolved. Germline V gene data show CDR1 as MDHEN and CDR2 as SYDVKM. Trimming pared 5 bases from V and 5 bases from J, leaving 21 bases between. The CDR3 consists of 16 residues.

V usage is TRBV6-5 and J usage is TRBJ1-5; no clear D gene. Germline lookup yields CDR1 MNHEY and CDR2 SVGAGI. The CDR3 contains 13 residues. The ends were cut back, 5 bases at V and 3 bases at J, with 8 bases in the middle. The CDR3 sequence: CASSEIANQPQHF. The CDR3 coding sequence is TGTGCCAGCAGTGAGATTGCCAATCAGCCCCAGCATTTT.

In its sample, this clone was seen once. The same CDR3 is also encoded by other DNA sequences in this sample. V is TRBV2 and J is TRBJ2-2, with TRBD1 matching 9 bases. Germline V gene lookup returns CDR1 SNHLY and CDR2 FYNNEI. V dropped 5 bases and J dropped 3; count of bases not matched to a gene: 1. This CDR3 region has 14 residues. CDR3 region: CASSRQGDTGELFF. Here the CDR3 DNA reads TGTGCCAGCAGTCGACAGGGGGACACCGGGGAGCTGTTTTTT. Using reference TRBV2 and TRBJ2-2 for the parts outside the CDR3, the full variable domain is EPEVTQTPSHQVTQMGQEVILRCVPISNHLYFYWYRQILGQKVEFLVSFYNNEISEKSEIFDDQFSVERPDGSNFTLKIRSTKLEDSAMYFCASSRQGDTGELFFGEGSRLTVL.

V gene TRBV7-2 combines with J gene TRBJ1-5; weak D call: TRBD1 (6 bases). In germline, CDR1 is SGHTA, CDR2 FQGNSA. Trimming removed 1 base at V and 1 base at J, with 11 bases between. The CDR3 is made up of 16 amino acids. The chain's CDR3 is CASSLVGGQSNQPQHF. The CDR3 DNA is TGTGCCAGCAGCTTAGTGGGGGGGCAGAGCAATCAGCCCCAGCATTTT.

This chain connects TRBV9 to TRBJ1-2, with D hard to call. Trimming left V 8 bases short and J 7 bases short, with 18 bases between. Looked up from germline, CDR1 is SGDLS and CDR2 is YYNGEE. There are 13 residues in the CDR3. The CDR3 loop reads CASGYEGEGGYTF. In nucleotides, the CDR3 is TGTGCCAGTGGGTATGAGGGTGAGGGTGGCTACACCTTC.

The chain recombines TRBV30 with TRBJ1-3; D is uncertain. Between the trimmed V and J ends, which lost 1 base and 4 bases, there was a span of 8 bases. The CDR3 is made up of 13 amino acids. Germline V gives CDR1 GTSNPN, CDR2 SVGIG (reference sequence). The CDR3 here is CAWSGASGNTIYF. CDR3 nucleotides: TGTGCCTGGAGTGGGGCCTCCGGAAACACCATATATTTT.

The rearrangement joins TRBV30 to TRBJ2-1; no clear D gene. The germline V gene encodes CDR1 GTSNPN and CDR2 SVGIG (reference sequence). Trimming removed 4 bases at V and 3 bases at J, with 4 bases between. This CDR3 has 11 residues. The CDR3 region has the DNA TGTGCCTGGATACTCTACAATGAGCAGTTCTTC. Encoded protein: CAWILYNEQFF.

This clone was counted a single time. The CDR3 sequence is CASGLGGVYGYTF. The CDR3, as DNA: TGTGCTAGTGGTTTGGGGGGGGTCTATGGCTACACCTTC. The V and J genes are TRBV12-5 and TRBJ1-2; TRBD1 might be the D (5 bases). Between the trimmed V and J ends, which lost 1 base and 4 bases, there was a span of 7 bases. Germline V gene lookup returns CDR1 LGHNT and CDR2 FRNRAP. This CDR3 is built from 13 residues.

The J gene is TRBJ2-3, the V gene TRBV11-2; 8 bases align to TRBD1. V lost 0 bases, J lost 8 bases, and 7 bases stayed unmatched. The V gene's germline CDR1 is SGHAT and CDR2 FQNNGV. This CDR3 region has 15 residues. CDR3 region: CASSLEPGGQGTQYF. The CDR3 nucleotides read TGTGCCAGCAGCTTAGAACCAGGGGGCCAGGGTACGCAGTATTTT. Full variable domain (missing parts from reference TRBV11-2 and TRBJ2-3): EAGVAQSPRYKIIEKRQSVAFWCNPISGHATLYWYQQILGQGPKLLIQFQNNGVVDDSQLPKDRFSAERLKGVDSTLKIQPAKLEDSAVYLCASSLEPGGQGTQYFGPGTRLTVL.

The chain combines TRBV18 with TRBJ2-5; a possible D gene is TRBD2 (7 bases). V was clipped by 0 bases and J by 2 bases, with 19 bases between them. This CDR3 has 18 amino acids. CDR1 and CDR2 (germline): KGHSH, LQKENI. DNA for the CDR3: TGTGCCAGCTCACCACCGGGGGGCGGGGGCGCCCTTCAAGAGACCCAGTACTTC. As protein: CASSPPGGGGALQETQYF. Filled out from reference TRBV18 and TRBJ2-5, the complete variable domain reads NAGVMQNPRHLVRRRGQEARLRCSPMKGHSHVYWYRQLPEEGLKFMVYLQKENIIDESGMPKERFSAEFPKEGPSILRIQQVVRGDSAAYFCASSPPGGGGALQETQYFGPGTRLLVL.

V and J are TRBV4-2 and TRBJ2-3, with a possible D match to TRBD2 (6 bases). Germline CDR1 is LGHNA and CDR2 is YNFKEQ. V shed 0 bases and J shed 2 bases, with 15 bases lying between them. The CDR3 totals 17 residues. CDR3 residues: CASSQEGLSKHTDTQYF. The DNA of the CDR3 is TGTGCCAGCAGCCAAGAGGGACTTTCCAAGCACACAGATACGCAGTATTTT.

This clone was picked up one time. V and J are TRBV5-1 and TRBJ2-5; TRBD1 or TRBD2 may be the D gene (6 bases each). The J call is doubtful: the DNA matches TRBJ2-7 better. The germline CDR1 and CDR2 sequences are SGHRS and YFSETQ. The CDR3 spans 14 residues. The chain's CDR3 is CASSLEGGWYEQYF. Here the CDR3 DNA reads TGCGCCAGCAGCTTGGAGGGGGGCTGGTACGAGCAGTACTTC.

The rearrangement joins TRBV18 to TRBJ2-5, with a possible D match to TRBD1 (6 bases). The CDR3 is 17 residues long. Deletions cut 3 bases from V and 2 bases from J, with 19 bases between. Germline V gives CDR1 KGHSH, CDR2 LQKENI. CDR3 nucleotide sequence: TGTGCCAGCTCACCCCCGAGGGGGTCTGGACCACAAGAGACCCAGTACTTC. As protein: CASSPPRGSGPQETQYF.